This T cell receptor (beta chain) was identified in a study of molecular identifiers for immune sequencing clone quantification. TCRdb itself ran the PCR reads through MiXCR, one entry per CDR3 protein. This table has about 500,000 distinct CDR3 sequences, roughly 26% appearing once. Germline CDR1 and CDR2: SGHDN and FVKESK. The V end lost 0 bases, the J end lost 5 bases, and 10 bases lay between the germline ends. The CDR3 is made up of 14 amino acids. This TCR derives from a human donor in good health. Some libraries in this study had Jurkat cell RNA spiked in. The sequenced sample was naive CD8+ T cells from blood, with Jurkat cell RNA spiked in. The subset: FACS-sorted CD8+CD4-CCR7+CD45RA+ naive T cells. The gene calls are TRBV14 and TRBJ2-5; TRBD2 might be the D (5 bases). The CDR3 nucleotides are TGTGCCAGCAGCCAAGATCTAGCCCGGGAGACCCAGTACTTC. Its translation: CASSQDLARETQYF.